Following are 31 T cell receptor beta chains from one sample sequenced in a study of regulatory T cells in long-lasting Graves disease. Researchers made TCR beta libraries by using iRepertoire HTBI primers and running Arm-PCR on CDR3 regions. TCRdb reprocessed the multiplex PCR reads via MiXCR and lists one record per CDR3 protein. There are approximately 400,000 distinct CDR3 sequences in the sample; approximately 10% occur only once, and 18% lies in the top ten. Time point specified: newly diagnosed GD, antithyroid drugs for less than 3 months. Isolated PBMC RNA provided the starting material for the TCR library. These records were also assigned to another study, of T cells in Graves' hyperthyroidism and ophthalmopathy.

The specimen was peripheral blood mononuclear cells (PBMCs), collected at new diagnosis, from a patient treated with antithyroid drugs. The receptor source for this set is a young woman with Graves disease.

This clonotype was detected many times. This chain links TRBV20-1 with TRBJ2-1, with TRBD2 as a possible D gene (5 bases). CDR3 size: 14 residues. Germline loops: CDR1 DFQATT, CDR2 SNEGSKA (reference sequence). Trimming cost V 3 bases and J 3 bases, with 12 bases left between them. The CDR3 region is CSASRRALYNEQFF. CDR3 sequence (DNA): TGCAGTGCTAGTAGGCGGGCCCTCTACAATGAGCAGTTCTTC.

The chain uses TRBV20-1 and TRBJ2-5; D possibly matches TRBD1 or TRBD2 (6 bases each). Trimming left V 4 bases short and J 9 bases short, with 18 bases between. The CDR3 has 13 amino acids. Germline-derived CDR1 and CDR2 are DFQATT and SNEGSKA (reference sequence). CDR3 bases: TGCAGTGCTAAGGGGGGAGTCTCTGAGCCCCAGTACTTC. This translates into CSAKGGVSEPQYF.

This clonotype was found many times. The genes are TRBV12-3 or TRBV12-4 and TRBJ2-2, with TRBD1 matching over 10 bases. J lost 7 bases, V lost 6 bases, and 11 bases had no gene match. The CDR3 is made up of 16 amino acids. DNA for the CDR3: TGTGCCAGCAGGACTAGGACAGGGGGGCTATTCGGGGAGCTGTTTTTT. Amino acid sequence: CASRTRTGGLFGELFF.

This clonotype was seen at least ten times. The chain employs TRBV20-1 and TRBJ2-5, with D maybe TRBD1 (6 bases). This CDR3 region has 13 residues. V was clipped by 0 bases and J by 9 bases, with 14 bases between them. Germline-derived CDR1 and CDR2 are DFQATT and SNEGSKA (reference sequence). As DNA, the CDR3 is TGCAGTGCTAGAGAATTGGCCCCAGGGGCCCAGTACTTC. Residues: CSARELAPGAQYF.

This chain connects TRBV4-3 to TRBJ2-1, with D possibly being TRBD2 (6 bases). Per the germline V gene, CDR1 is LGHNA and CDR2 is YSLEER. Trimming removed 4 bases at V and 7 bases at J, with 20 bases between. CDR3 length equals 16 residues. CDR3 loop: CASSRDEGLLSNEQFF. The CDR3 DNA follows: TGCGCCAGCAGCCGAGATGAGGGACTCCTGAGTAATGAGCAGTTCTTC.

This clonotype has ten or more counts. The DNA of the CDR3 is TGTGCCAGCTCACCGAAGAAGGGCACAGATACGCAGTATTTT. Translating it yields CASSPKKGTDTQYF. The V call is TRBV18, the J call TRBJ2-3; D remains ambiguous. CDR1 is KGHSH and CDR2 is LQKENI in the germline V gene. Trimming shortened V by 3 bases and J by 1 base, and 8 bases separated the two germline ends. This CDR3 contains 14 residues.

This clonotype was picked up many times. This sequence joins TRBV12-3 or TRBV12-4 and TRBJ1-1; possibly TRBD1 for D (6 bases). The CDR3 length is 16 residues. V was clipped by 5 bases and J by 1 base, with 17 bases between them. In DNA form, the CDR3 reads TGTGCCAGCAGTACCCTTAGGGGACATTCGAACACTGAAGCTTTCTTT. It encodes CASSTLRGHSNTEAFF.

This clonotype occurred many times. The chain joins TRBV20-1 to TRBJ2-7; maybe TRBD1 (6 bases). This CDR3 contains 14 residues. V was shortened by 8 bases and J by 1 base, with 18 bases between the two germline ends. Per germline, CDR1 DFQATT and CDR2 SNEGSKA (reference sequence). CDR3 protein: CSPRADSGSYEQYF. Here the CDR3 DNA reads TGCAGTCCGCGGGCGGACAGTGGGTCCTACGAGCAGTACTTC.

The chain links TRBV4-1 to TRBJ2-7; TRBD2 aligns across 8 bases. CDR1 MGHRA and CDR2 YSYEKL come from the germline V gene. The V and J ends lost 0 bases and 0 bases, in that order; junction bases with no gene match: 7. The length of the CDR3 is 17 residues. The DNA of the CDR3 is TGCGCCAGCAGCCAAGATCCAAGCGGGACTAGCTCCTACGAGCAGTACTTC. It codes for CASSQDPSGTSSYEQYF.

This clonotype turned up a few times. This chain uses TRBV7-9 with TRBJ2-4; D possibly corresponds to TRBD2 (5 bases). This CDR3 comprises 14 residues. The germline CDR1 and CDR2 sequences are SEHNR and FQNEAQ (reference sequence). V was shortened by 2 bases and J by 9 bases, with 14 bases between the two germline ends. This CDR3 is CASSLSGVEGIQYF. The CDR3 DNA follows: TGTGCCAGCAGCTTATCCGGGGTCGAGGGCATTCAGTACTTC.

This clonotype was counted a single time. This rearrangement joins TRBV7-9 to TRBJ2-1; possibly TRBD2 for D (7 bases). The CDR3 is 15 residues long. Germline V CDR1 and CDR2: SEHNR, FQNEAQ (reference sequence). V lost 5 bases and J 2 bases, leaving 13 bases between the germline ends. The CDR3 nucleotides are TGTGCCAGCAGCGGGGGGGGGGCCGCCTACAATGAGCAGTTCTTC. This codes for CASSGGGAAYNEQFF.

This clonotype was recorded many times. The V gene is TRBV6-2 or TRBV6-3, the J gene TRBJ2-1; 9 nucleotides match TRBD2. The CDR3 consists of 17 residues. V lost 6 bases to trimming and J lost 3 bases; unmatched junction nucleotides: 12. Germline-derived CDR1 and CDR2 are MNHEY and SVGEGT. The DNA for the CDR3 is TGTGCCAGCAGCCGAACGGGCGGGAGGGCCTACTACAATGAGCAGTTCTTC. Protein: CASSRTGGRAYYNEQFF.

This clonotype was counted once. The V call is TRBV4-1, the J call TRBJ2-7; no firm D call. Per the germline V gene, CDR1 is MGHRA and CDR2 is YSYEKL. The CDR3 has 13 residues. V lost 0 bases and J 7 bases, leaving 10 bases between the germline ends. As DNA, the CDR3 is TGCGCCAGCAGCCAAGATGGGGATTTGGAGCAGTACTTC. Encoded protein: CASSQDGDLEQYF.

The sample holds many counts of this clonotype. The rearrangement uses TRBV7-9 and TRBJ1-1, with D possibly TRBD1 on 5 matching bases. The germline V gene encodes CDR1 SEHNR and CDR2 FQNEAQ (reference sequence). V was cut by 1 base and J by 3 bases, with 15 bases left in between. The CDR3 consists of 16 residues. The CDR3 loop reads CASSLVGFGAHTEAFF. CDR3 DNA: TGTGCCAGCAGCTTAGTAGGATTCGGGGCACACACTGAAGCTTTCTTT.

The sample holds a few counts of this clonotype. The V and J genes are TRBV10-3 and TRBJ2-1; 7 bases agree with TRBD2. The CDR3 has 16 amino acids. Germline CDR1 ENHRY, CDR2 SYGVKD. The trim removed 6 bases at V and 3 bases at J, leaving 11 bases unmatched. CDR3 amino acids: CAIRLESGAYYNEQFF. CDR3 coding DNA: TGTGCCATCAGGCTAGAAAGCGGGGCTTACTACAATGAGCAGTTCTTC.

The sample holds many counts of this clonotype. This chain joins TRBV20-1 and TRBJ2-1, with D hard to call. The CDR3 is 10 amino acids. Germline CDR1 and CDR2: DFQATT and SNEGSKA (reference sequence). Trimming cost V 6 bases and J 8 bases, with 8 bases left between them. The CDR3: CSANLYEQFF. The CDR3 coding sequence is TGCAGTGCCAATCTCTATGAGCAGTTCTTC.

This clonotype came up many times. The CDR3 loop reads CASSLLGEGDEKLFF. CDR3 coding DNA: TGTGCCAGCAGCTTGTTAGGGGAAGGAGATGAAAAACTGTTTTTT. V gene TRBV7-2 combines with J gene TRBJ1-4; D is perhaps TRBD1 (5 bases). Germline CDR1 reads SGHTA; CDR2 reads FQGNSA. The CDR3 totals 15 residues. V shed 3 bases and J shed 6 bases, with 14 bases lying between them.

This clonotype was detected only a few times. The chain has TRBV6-2 or TRBV6-3 and TRBJ2-2; tentatively, D is TRBD2 (5 bases). Germline V gives CDR1 MNHEY, CDR2 SVGEGT. With 5 bases removed from V and 5 bases from J, the gap between germline ends came to 12 bases. This CDR3 spans 14 amino acids. CDR3 sequence reads: CASSRGLSTGELFF. The CDR3 coding sequence is TGTGCCAGCAGTCGAGGACTGTCTACCGGGGAGCTGTTTTTT.

This clonotype was seen a few times. V gene TRBV6-1 combines with J gene TRBJ2-5; the D gene could be TRBD1 or TRBD2 (6 bases each). CDR1 and CDR2 from the germline V gene are MNHNS and SASEGT. CDR3 length equals 16 residues. V lost 7 bases to trimming and J lost 4 bases, with 22 bases between them. The CDR3 DNA reads TGTGCCAGCAAACCTCCCCTGGGGGGCGACGGAGAGACCCAGTACTTC. Translation: CASKPPLGGDGETQYF.

J is TRBJ1-1 and V is TRBV5-1; weak D call: TRBD1 (5 bases). Germline CDR1 reads SGHRS; CDR2 reads YFSETQ. The CDR3 runs to 13 residues. V gave up 2 bases and J gave up 7 bases, with 12 bases separating them. CDR3 coding DNA: TGCGCCAGCAGCTTAGAGGGCGGGGGTGAAGCTTTCTTT. It translates to CASSLEGGGEAFF.

This clonotype showed up many times. The V call is TRBV20-1, the J call TRBJ2-2; D is ambiguous. V shed 4 bases and J shed 2 bases, with 8 bases lying between them. Looked up from germline, CDR1 is DFQATT and CDR2 is SNEGSKA (reference sequence). This CDR3 is built from 13 residues. The CDR3 sequence is CSANPRNTGELFF. In DNA, the CDR3 is TGCAGTGCTAACCCCAGAAACACCGGGGAGCTGTTTTTT.

This clonotype was seen repeatedly, ten times or more. The gene calls are TRBV3-1 and TRBJ2-1, with TRBD2 matching over 8 bases. The CDR3 runs 16 residues. V gave up 1 base and J gave up 2 bases; unmatched junction bases: 4. Germline V gene lookup returns CDR1 LGHDT and CDR2 YNNKEL (reference sequence). CDR3 sequence (DNA): TGTGCCAGCAGCCAAGCGGGGGGGCCGCCCTACAATGAGCAGTTCTTC. Residues: CASSQAGGPPYNEQFF.

Regarding this clonotype: With a much larger clone just one base away, this may be a read error. The genes are TRBV6-2 or TRBV6-3 and TRBJ1-6; 7 bases match TRBD1. Per the germline V gene, CDR1 is MNHEY and CDR2 is SVGEGT. V lost 1 base to trimming and J lost 7 bases; unmatched junction nucleotides: 4. The CDR3 has 15 residues. The CDR3 is CASSYFRTGNSPLHF. In DNA, the CDR3 is TGTGCCAGCAGTTACTTTCGGACAGGAAATTCACCCCTCCACTTT.

This clonotype was counted at least ten times. The V and J genes are TRBV6-5 and TRBJ2-1; 8 nucleotides line up with TRBD1. The germline V gene encodes CDR1 MNHEY and CDR2 SVGAGI. With 2 bases clipped from V and 10 bases from J, the junction kept 10 bases outside the gene matches. This CDR3 has 15 residues. CDR3 amino acids: CASSYHGTGGHEQFF. CDR3 in DNA: TGTGCCAGCAGTTACCACGGGACAGGAGGTCACGAGCAGTTCTTC.

The chain uses TRBV7-3 and TRBJ1-4, with D tentatively TRBD1 (5 bases). V lost 0 bases, J lost 6 bases, and 14 bases lay in between. Germline V gene lookup returns CDR1 SGHTA and CDR2 FQGTGA. The CDR3 has 16 amino acids. DNA of the CDR3: TGTGCCAGCAGCTTAACGTATCAGGGAGGATATGAAAAACTGTTTTTT. Its protein product is CASSLTYQGGYEKLFF.

At least ten counts were recorded for this clonotype. V gene TRBV11-2 combines with J gene TRBJ2-7, with D unclear. V dropped 0 bases and J dropped 2 bases, with 11 bases sitting between them. The germline V gene has CDR1 SGHAT and CDR2 FQNNGV. The CDR3 extends over 15 amino acids. The CDR3 coding sequence is TGTGCCAGCAGCTTAGATGGTGCAGACCCCTACGAGCAGTACTTC. Translation gives CASSLDGADPYEQYF.

This clonotype was observed many times. The chain is built from TRBV20-1 and TRBJ1-3; the D is unclear. Trimming pared 6 bases from V and 0 bases from J, leaving 6 bases between. Germline assignment: CDR1 DFQATT and CDR2 SNEGSKA (reference sequence). This CDR3 has 12 amino acids. The CDR3 here is CSAALSGNTIYF. CDR3 nucleotide sequence: TGCAGTGCGGCCCTCTCTGGAAACACCATATATTTT.

J is TRBJ2-5 and V is TRBV7-9; D unclear. CDR1 and CDR2 from the germline V gene are SEHNR and FQNEAQ (reference sequence). This CDR3 spans 12 amino acids. The V and J ends lost 5 bases and 5 bases respectively, with 9 bases between them. CDR3 protein: CASSPDRETQYF. The DNA for the CDR3 is TGTGCCAGCAGCCCGGACCGGGAGACCCAGTACTTC.

The chain employs TRBV29-1 and TRBJ1-1; weak D call: TRBD1 (6 bases). With 0 bases removed from V and 5 bases from J, the gap between germline ends came to 16 bases. Per the germline V gene, CDR1 is SQVTM and CDR2 is ANQGSEA. The CDR3 is 15 amino acids. Here the CDR3 DNA reads TGCAGCGTTGAAGATGGGGGGCGGACAAGGACTGAAGCTTTCTTT. Protein: CSVEDGGRTRTEAFF.

The chain couples TRBV4-2 to TRBJ2-3, with TRBD2 matching over 10 bases. CDR3 length: 16 amino acids. Germline V gene data show CDR1 as LGHNA and CDR2 as YNFKEQ. The trim removed 1 base at V and 6 bases at J, leaving 7 bases unmatched. The CDR3 here is CASSQVTSGARDTQYF. The DNA of the CDR3 is TGTGCCAGCAGCCAAGTCACTAGCGGGGCTAGGGATACGCAGTATTTT.

The table lists this clonotype with many counts. The rearrangement links TRBV7-2 to TRBJ1-2; D gene unclear. V was clipped by 2 bases and J by 8 bases, with 12 bases between them. The CDR3 spans 13 residues. CDR1 SGHTA and CDR2 FQGNSA come from the germline V gene. CDR3 in amino acids: CASSLWDRSGYTF. The CDR3 DNA is TGTGCCAGCAGCTTATGGGATAGATCGGGCTACACCTTC.